Below, one T cell receptor (beta chain) is given with its context. Its antigen is currently unknown. This record comes from a study of early T cells in non-severe SARS-CoV-2 infection. Unique molecular identifiers (one per individual cDNA molecule) were attached. TCRdb re-called the 5' RACE reads with MiXCR, one entry per CDR3 protein. The table lists over 60,000 distinct CDR3 sequences, 10% of them singletons. The study's findings and limits: CD4 and private specificities were missed by VDJdb matching, which favored anti-spike CD8 responses.

The V end was cut by 2 bases, the J end by 1 base, with 9 bases between. Looked up from germline, CDR1 is SGHTA and CDR2 is FQGNSA. CDR3 length: 15 residues. This chain links TRBV7-2 with TRBJ1-3; unclear D gene. The sequence was obtained from an adult who was a healthcare worker with PCR-confirmed SARS-CoV-2 infection or an uninfected control (not recorded which). The specimen comprised whole blood, sampled at baseline. The CDR3 region is CASSLMGESGNTIYF. In DNA, the CDR3 is TGTGCCAGCAGCTTAATGGGCGAATCTGGAAACACCATATATTTT.